This record looks at one TCR beta chain sequence and its context. Its antigen is not known. The entry originates in a study of regulatory T cells in long-lasting Graves disease. Regarding the study as a whole: A greater number of public clonotypes (under 3,000) was shared by persistent patients than by new patients (about 960). Persistent disease samples used TRBV28, TRBJ1-2 and TRBJ2-5 preferentially.

The CDR3 extends over 16 amino acids. V shed 1 base and J 4 bases; nucleotides not matched to a gene: 3. Germline V gives CDR1 SGHTA, CDR2 FQGNSA. The time point was: persistent/refractory GD, antithyroid drugs over 5 years with positive TRAb. Generation of the TCR library employed RNA extracted from PBMCs. In building TCR beta libraries, iRepertoire HTBI primers were used together with Arm-PCR of CDR3 regions. TCRdb redid the calling of the multiplex PCR reads with MiXCR, one entry per CDR3 protein. Of 300,000 to 400,000 distinct CDR3 sequences listed, roughly 21% are singletons. V and J are TRBV7-2 and TRBJ2-1; 11 nucleotides align to TRBD2. The sequence derives from a female donor with Graves disease. The source was peripheral blood mononuclear cells (PBMCs), collected when the disease was refractory, from a patient treated with antithyroid drugs. The CDR3 protein is CASSLGASGRYNEQFF. Written as DNA, the CDR3 is TGTGCCAGCAGCTTAGGAGCTAGCGGGAGGTACAATGAGCAGTTCTTC.